What follows are 6 T cell receptor beta chains derived from one specimen sequenced in a study of blood T cell repertoires in COVID-19. The table came from immunoSEQ multiplex PCR; TCRdb's copy has only in-frame clones and leaves some out. The sample records about 210,000 clones, more than 75% being singletons. Material: PBMCs or T cells enriched from blood (not recorded which). These TCRs come from a man aged 40-55 years with acute COVID-19.

About this clone: No DNA is shown, since the ends of the CDR3 on it are uncertain; the CDR3 is the one TCRdb lists. The V gene is TRBV4-2, the J gene TRBJ2-7; the table names TRBD1, a call not compared with the DNA. The CDR3 sequence runs 23 residues, both termini included. Germline values: CDR1 LGHNA, CDR2 YNFKEQ. The CDR3 spells CASSPYRDPTSSTSGRAPKKQYF.

The V call is TRBV5-1, the J call TRBJ2-5; TRBD1 matches 8 bases. V lost 3 bases, J lost 2 bases, and 3 bases stayed unmatched. This CDR3 spans 14 amino acids. From germline, CDR1 is SGHRS and CDR2 YFSETQ. Here the CDR3 DNA reads TGCGCCAGCAGCTCAGGGGGCTCTCAAGAGACCCAGTACTTC. Translating gives CASSSGGSQETQYF. The full variable domain, its missing parts supplied by reference TRBV5-1 and TRBJ2-5, is KAGVTQTPRYLIKTRGQQVTLSCSPISGHRSVSWYQQTPGQGLQFLFEYFSETQRNKGNFPGRFSGRQFSNSRSEMNVSTLELGDSALYLCASSSGGSQETQYFGPGTRLLVL.

The CDR3 spells CASSQPLAGGYTF. For the CDR3, the DNA is TGTGCCAGCAGCCAACCACTCGCAGGCGGCTACACCTTC. The chain has TRBV4-2 and TRBJ1-2; D ambiguous. The CDR3 length is 13 residues. Per the germline V gene, CDR1 is LGHNA and CDR2 is YNFKEQ. V was cut by 2 bases and J by 8 bases, with 12 bases left in between.

This chain links TRBV4-3 with TRBJ2-3; D remains unclear. V was pared by 0 bases and J by 1 base, with 5 bases between. The CDR3 extends over 14 amino acids. Germline V gene sequence: CDR1 LGHNA, CDR2 YSLEER. The CDR3: CASSQDTRTDTQYF. Written as DNA, the CDR3 is TGCGCCAGCAGCCAAGATACACGCACAGATACGCAGTATTTT.

This chain's CDR3 is CASSLLSRAFNQPQHF. The CDR3 bases are TGTGCCAGCAGCTTATTGAGCAGGGCATTCAATCAGCCCCAGCATTTT. The rearrangement uses TRBV7-8 and TRBJ1-5; TRBD1 might be the D (5 bases). The V gene's germline CDR1 is SGHVS and CDR2 FQNEAQ. This CDR3 is built from 16 residues. Trimming stripped 2 bases from V and 3 bases from J, with 14 bases between.

This chain uses TRBV25-1 with TRBJ2-7; D not certain. The CDR3 has 15 amino acids. Between the trimmed V and J ends, which lost 5 bases and 3 bases, there was a span of 17 bases. Germline lookup yields CDR1 MGHDK and CDR2 SYGVNS. The CDR3 sequence is CASSSNVGEGYEQYF. CDR3 sequence (DNA): TGTGCCAGCAGTTCTAATGTAGGAGAAGGCTACGAGCAGTACTTC.